The 3 T cell receptor beta chains presented below share a single source sample, sequenced in a study of OX40 agonist ivuxolimab in advanced cancers. Assay used: immunoSEQ multiplex PCR; TCRdb lists only in-frame clones, some missing. The profile shows tens of thousands of clones, 91% of them singletons. Sequencing was performed on CD4+ or CD8+ T cells sorted from blood, taken in a trial of the OX40 agonist ivuxolimab. Receptor source: an adult with an advanced solid tumor such as melanoma, head and neck, liver or kidney cancer.

V gene TRBV6-6 combines with J gene TRBJ2-2; TRBD2 agrees at 7 bases. The germline V gene has CDR1 MNHNY and CDR2 SVGAGI (reference sequence). The CDR3 contains 15 residues. The V and J ends lost 5 bases and 5 bases, in that order; junction bases with no gene match: 8. The CDR3 nucleotides are TGTGCCAGCAGTCGGCCCGCGGGAGTAACCGGGGAGCTGTTTTTT. Translation: CASSRPAGVTGELFF.

The CDR3 region is CASSLKGPMNTEAFF. The CDR3, as DNA: TGTGCCAGCAGCTTAAAGGGACCTATGAACACTGAAGCTTTCTTT. The chain employs TRBV7-2 and TRBJ1-1, with D tentatively TRBD1 (5 bases). This CDR3 has 15 residues. Germline V CDR1 and CDR2: SGHTA, FQGNSA. The V gene lost 2 bases and the J gene lost 0 bases, with 10 bases spanning the gap.

The rearrangement uses TRBV5-4 and TRBJ2-3; possibly TRBD1 or TRBD2 for D (6 bases each). V lost 2 bases and J lost 5, with 15 bases in between. Per germline, CDR1 SGHNT and CDR2 YYREEE (reference sequence). This CDR3 has 15 amino acids. Here the CDR3 DNA reads TGTGCCAGCAGCTTAGGGGGGCTAGCCCGAGATACGCAGTATTTT. Encoded protein: CASSLGGLARDTQYF. Filled out from reference TRBV5-4 and TRBJ2-3, the complete variable domain reads ETGVTQSPTHLIKTRGQQVTLRCSSQSGHNTVSWYQQALGQGPQFIFQYYREEENGRGNFPPRFSGLQFPNYSSELNVNALELDDSALYLCASSLGGLARDTQYFGPGTRLTVL.